This TCR beta chain was recorded in a study of T cell responses to AZD1222 COVID-19 vaccine. Comments on this clone: The antigen remains undetermined.

Repertoires were generated with immunoSEQ multiplex PCR, while TCRdb's copy carries only in-frame clones and drops some. This table has about 110,000 clones, roughly 90% appearing once. CDR1 and CDR2 from the germline V gene are MGHRA and YSYEKL. Losses at the gene ends were 3 bases for V and 5 bases for J; bases not matched to a gene: 8. This CDR3 spans 15 amino acids. Study conclusions and caveats: A mostly white British donor set with more females was recruited, and clonal diversity was possibly underestimated. Repertoire sampling occurred only after the peak T cell response. Spike-specific TCR breadth and depth were elevated following two AZD1222 doses. Baseline seropositivity characterized only a handful of AZD1222 recipients.

Source: peripheral blood, taken 28 days after the second AZD1222 dose. The chain has TRBV4-1 and TRBJ2-3, with TRBD2 identical over 7 bases. This receptor was identified in an adult who received the AZD1222 COVID-19 vaccine. The CDR3 coding sequence is TGCGCCAGCAGCCATCCGGGACTACCCCAAGATACGCAGTATTTT. Translating it yields CASSHPGLPQDTQYF.